The T cell receptor (beta chain) under discussion was sequenced for a study of early T cells in non-severe SARS-CoV-2 infection (dated by TCRdb to the early 2020s). About the full investigation: Bulk RNA from unsorted whole blood was used for TCR sequencing, so alpha and beta chains could not be paired.

Overall study outcomes, separate from this receptor: VDJdb matching was skewed toward anti-spike CD8 responses and likely underestimated virus-specific expansions, missing private and CD4 specificities.

Libraries were made using 5' RACE. Data came from a NextSeq 500. The TCR library protocol attached unique molecular identifiers to individual cDNA molecules to correct for sequencing error and PCR bias. Sequencing covered both TCR alpha and beta chains, and within each sample the abundances of alpha and beta sequences were tightly co-correlated. The authors' analysis ran thus. Decombinator V4 was used to annotate TCR sequences for V gene, J gene and CDR3. Expanded TCRs were defined as changing significantly between any two time points under a Poisson model with p below 0.0001. Abundances of TCRs were expressed as counts per million after normalisation to the total number of TCRs sequenced in each sample. VDJdb, accessed 1 November 2021, was searched for CMV, EBV and SARS-CoV-2 annotated TCRs, with TCRs annotated for multiple antigens excluded. The raw public data were reprocessed by TCRdb itself: fastp quality trimming at Q25, MiXCR clonotype calling, in-frame beta chains only. All rows with the same CDR3 protein become a single entry with the most common DNA and genes. It is TCRdb's table, rather than the study itself, that gives the V and J calls and clone size. The sample records approximately 64,000 distinct CDR3 sequences, roughly 21% of which are singletons. The top ten hold 16% of the sample.

This clonotype was observed at least ten times. Its antigen target is currently unknown. Per-nucleotide qualities are absent, and no much larger clonotype sits a single base away. Set within a cohort of healthcare workers in London, UK, this nested case-control study involved weekly PCR testing of nasopharyngeal swabs along with blood sampling. Between 23 and 31 March 2020, the week of the UK lockdown, healthcare workers were enrolled and then followed up weekly for as long as 16 weeks. The sequencing here drew on whole blood, taken at baseline. The source of this sequence is an adult who was a healthcare worker with PCR-confirmed SARS-CoV-2 infection or an uninfected control (not recorded which).

The nucleotide sequence reads TGCGCCAGCAGCCAAGAGTATCGTCAGCCCCAGCATTTT. Its amino acids are CASSQEYRQPQHF. The chain couples TRBV4-1 to TRBJ1-5, with the D segment identity uncertain. There are 13 amino acids in the CDR3, from cysteine to phenylalanine inclusive. CDR3 DNA is the only sequence kept; it has 39 bases, read in frame from the first base. Between the V and J ends, shortened by 0 bases and 6 bases respectively, the junction contains 6 bases. The germline V gene encodes CDR1 MGHRA and CDR2 YSYEKL.